This section outlines one T cell receptor (beta chain) sequence together with its context. The antigen remains unidentified. This sample is drawn from a study of shared clonotypes between healthy human individuals. Overall study results and limits: Generation probability values for non-shared clonotypes were lower than those for clonotypes shared by all four donors.

For sorted subsets, about 200 ng DNA per replicate equaled 30,000 or so T cell genomes. Repertoires were generated with immunoSEQ multiplex PCR, while TCRdb's copy carries only in-frame clones and drops some. This sample yields around 350,000 clones, of which more than 60% are seen a single time; about 10% belongs to the top ten. The CDR3 sequence is 13 residues long. V was cut by 4 bases and J by 6 bases, with 10 bases left in between. Germline CDR1 KGHSH, CDR2 LQKENI. This chain uses TRBV18 with TRBJ2-1, with D tentatively TRBD1 or TRBD2 (5 bases each). Sequencing was performed on memory CD4+ T cells sorted from blood. Subset indicated: CD45RA-negative fraction. This TCR was sampled from a man between 25 and 39 years old in good health. DNA for the CDR3: TGTGCCAGCTCACACGGGGCTCTCAATGAGCAGTTCTTC. This sequence encodes CASSHGALNEQFF.